Detailed here is one T cell receptor beta chain. What it binds is unknown. CDR1 is MNHEY and CDR2 is SMNVEV in the germline V gene (reference sequence). V lost 6 bases and J lost 5, with 11 bases in between. This CDR3 contains 13 residues. This entry comes from a study of T cell repertoires in cytomegalovirus infection. Study results and limitations: The response measured ex vivo was dominated by TCR beta clonotypes (HLA-C-restricted and CMV-specific).

TCRdb called the reads again in MiXCR, with one record for every CDR3 protein. Of about 890,000 distinct CDR3 sequences in the sample, roughly a third were seen once. Sequencing used cultured CD8+ T cells from PBMCs, obtained from culture after CMV antigen stimulation. The receptor was derived from a human donor in good health (CMV status not recorded). Some clones in this sample may be carry-over from other donors' samples. This chain links TRBV27 with TRBJ1-5; unclear D gene. The CDR3, as DNA: TGTGCCAGCAGCCAAAATCCCCATCAGCCCCAGCATTTT. This encodes CASSQNPHQPQHF.